The T cell receptor beta chain described here comes from a study of chemoradiotherapy in HPV16-positive cancers. Germline CDR1 is SEHNR and CDR2 is FQNEAQ (reference sequence). The germline V and J ends were trimmed by 3 bases and 0 bases, with 6 bases remaining between them. The CDR3 contains 14 residues. Produced via immunoSEQ multiplex PCR; TCRdb's table is partial and in-frame only. The sample lists about 25,000 clones, around nine tenths seen once, with more than 20% in the top ten. The study's findings and limits: The functional HPV-specific definition rests on just two HPV16-positive patients.

As concerns this clone: The antigen remains undetermined.

The specimen comprised blood, sampled from a patient who underwent chemoradiotherapy. The gene calls are TRBV7-9 and TRBJ1-3; D unresolved. This TCR was sampled from a human donor with HPV-associated anogenital cancer. CDR3 nucleotides: TGTGCCAGCAGCTTGGTGAACTCTGGAAACACCATATATTTT. This gives the protein CASSLVNSGNTIYF.